One T cell receptor (beta chain) is described in this entry. Antigen unknown. Additional DNA sequences in this sample encode the identical CDR3. This sample was included in a study of shared clonotypes between healthy human individuals. This CDR3 is 12 amino acids long. Germline CDR1 reads MNHNS; CDR2 reads SASEGT. Trimming took 5 bases from V and 4 from J, leaving 9 bases between them. Findings and limits, study-wide: Against clonotypes common to all four donors, non-shared ones had lower generation probabilities. A handful of donors showed sharing of about 4.8% of naive CD4 clonotypes. Blood was the only sampled material, and tissue repertoires likely differ.

The assay was immunoSEQ multiplex PCR, and TCRdb's table has in-frame clones only and misses some. The sample includes 2.3 million or so clones, 90% to 95% seen only once; the top ten take approximately 0.4%. The TCR comes from a man between 18 and 29 years old in good health. Some clones in this sample may be carry-over from other donors' samples. Sequencing was performed on naive CD4+ T cells from PBMCs. As to subset: CD45RA+ positively selected. This sequence joins TRBV6-1 and TRBJ2-7; D is uncertain. CDR3 residues: CASSTTAYEQYF. The CDR3 DNA reads as TGTGCCAGCAGTACTACAGCTTACGAGCAGTACTTC.